This T cell receptor beta chain was found in a study of T-cell reconstitution after alpha-beta-depleted transplantation in children. Study findings and constraints: The study traced high day-60 TCRbeta diversity in some patients to surviving recipient T cells and thymic progenitors. Counts and diversity of T cells one year after transplant came mostly from newly produced T cells. Alpha-beta T cells about two months after transplant reportedly derived from several hundred expanded graft clones.

Trimming stripped 0 bases from V and 0 bases from J, with 12 bases between. Germline V gene lookup returns CDR1 DFQATT and CDR2 SNEGSKA (reference sequence). This CDR3 has 16 residues. Unique molecular identifiers were used to barcode this TCRbeta library. From the PCR reads, TCRdb called clonotypes with MiXCR, one entry per CDR3 protein. The table records about 460,000 distinct CDR3 sequences, more than 9.5% of them present only once. This clonotype showed up many times. What it recognizes is unknown. This receptor was identified in a female patient between 2 and 10 years old who had a stem cell transplant for aplastic anemia, so the T cells may come from the graft donor. V is TRBV20-1 and J is TRBJ2-4; D ambiguous. Sequencing was performed on PBMCs, mostly from graft donor cells, taken 180 days after TCRalphabeta/CD19-depleted stem cell transplant. CDR3 amino acids: CSARDGMVLAKNIQYF. The CDR3 DNA is TGCAGTGCTAGAGATGGGATGGTACTAGCCAAAAACATTCAGTACTTC.